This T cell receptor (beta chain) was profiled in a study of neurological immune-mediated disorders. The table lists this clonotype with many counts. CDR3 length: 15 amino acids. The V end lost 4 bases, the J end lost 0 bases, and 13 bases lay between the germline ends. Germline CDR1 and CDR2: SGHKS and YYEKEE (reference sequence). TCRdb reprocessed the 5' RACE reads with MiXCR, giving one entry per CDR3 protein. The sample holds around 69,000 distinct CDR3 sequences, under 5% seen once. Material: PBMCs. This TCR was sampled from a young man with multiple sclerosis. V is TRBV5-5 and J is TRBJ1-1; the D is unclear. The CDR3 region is CASSLDFPMNTEAFF. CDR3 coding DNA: TGTGCCAGCAGCCTGGATTTCCCCATGAACACTGAAGCTTTCTTT.